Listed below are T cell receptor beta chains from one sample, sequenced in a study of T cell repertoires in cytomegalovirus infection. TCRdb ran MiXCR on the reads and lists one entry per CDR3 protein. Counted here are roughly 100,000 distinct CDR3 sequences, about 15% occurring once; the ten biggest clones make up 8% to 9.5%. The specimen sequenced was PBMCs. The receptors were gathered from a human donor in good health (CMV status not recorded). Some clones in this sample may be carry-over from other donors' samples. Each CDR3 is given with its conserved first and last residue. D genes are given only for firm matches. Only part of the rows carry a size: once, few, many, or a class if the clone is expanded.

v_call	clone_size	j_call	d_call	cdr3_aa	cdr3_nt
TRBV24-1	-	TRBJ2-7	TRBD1	CATSDLDRAEQYF	TGTGCCACCAGTGACCTCGACAGGGCCGAGCAGTACTTC
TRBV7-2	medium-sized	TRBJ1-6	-	CASNREGWNSPLHF	TGTGCCAGCAACCGAGAGGGTTGGAATTCACCCCTCCACTTT
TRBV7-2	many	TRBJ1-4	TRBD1	CASSLLRTGNEKLFF	TGTGCCAGCAGCTTACTCAGGACAGGGAATGAAAAACTGTTTTTT
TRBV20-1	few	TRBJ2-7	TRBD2	CSARDGRGISHEQYF	TGCAGTGCTAGAGATGGGCGGGGGATCAGCCACGAGCAGTACTTC
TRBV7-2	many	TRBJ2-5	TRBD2	CASSLETGGQETQYF	TGTGCCAGCAGCCTCGAAACGGGGGGGCAAGAGACCCAGTACTTC
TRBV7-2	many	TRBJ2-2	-	CASSLGRIPELFF	TGTGCCAGCAGCTTAGGAAGGATTCCGGAGCTGTTTTTT
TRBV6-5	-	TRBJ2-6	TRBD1	CASSLSGGGLSGANVLTF	TGTGCCAGCAGCCTATCAGGGGGTGGGCTCTCTGGGGCCAACGTCCTGACTTTC
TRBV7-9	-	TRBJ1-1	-	CASSPIANPEAFF	TGTGCCAGCAGCCCGATCGCTAATCCTGAAGCTTTCTTT
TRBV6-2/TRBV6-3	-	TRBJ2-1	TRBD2	CASRSQRLAEYNEQFF	TGTGCCAGCAGATCCCAAAGACTAGCGGAGTACAATGAGCAGTTCTTC
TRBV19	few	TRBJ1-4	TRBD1	CASSTDRGLNEKLFF	TGTGCCAGTAGTACCGACAGGGGGTTGAATGAAAAACTGTTTTTT
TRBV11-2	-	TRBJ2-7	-	CASSRQVRDEQYF	TGTGCCAGCAGCAGACAGGTCAGGGACGAGCAGTACTTC
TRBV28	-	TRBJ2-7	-	CASGVGFLEQYF	TGTGCCAGCGGAGTGGGGTTCCTCGAGCAGTACTTC
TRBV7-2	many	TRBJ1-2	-	CASSLTDRNYGYTF	TGTGCCAGCAGCTTGACTGACAGGAACTATGGCTACACCTTC
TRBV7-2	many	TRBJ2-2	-	CASSQNSPQNTGELFF	TGTGCCAGCAGCCAAAACTCTCCACAGAACACCGGGGAGCTGTTTTTT
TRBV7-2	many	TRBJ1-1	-	CASSLSDKSTEAFF	TGTGCCAGCAGCTTATCTGATAAGAGTACTGAAGCTTTCTTT
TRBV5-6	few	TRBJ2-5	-	CASSPLSGRWETQYF	TGTGCCAGCAGCCCTCTATCCGGGCGGTGGGAGACCCAGTACTTC
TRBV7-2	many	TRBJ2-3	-	CASRQLRNTDTQYF	TGTGCCAGCAGACAGCTCAGGAACACAGATACGCAGTATTTT
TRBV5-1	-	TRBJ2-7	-	CASSLQFSQGPPYEQYF	TGCGCCAGCAGCTTGCAATTTTCCCAGGGCCCTCCCTACGAGCAGTACTTC
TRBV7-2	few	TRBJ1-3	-	CASRPTLGGTIYF	TGTGCCAGCAGACCGACGCTGGGGGGGACCATATATTTT
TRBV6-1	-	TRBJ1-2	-	CACSVGTLTEGYTF	TGTGCCTGCAGTGTCGGGACACTTACGGAGGGCTACACCTTC
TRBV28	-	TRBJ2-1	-	CASSPGVAPFYNEQFF	TGTGCCAGCAGTCCCGGAGTAGCCCCGTTCTACAATGAGCAGTTCTTC
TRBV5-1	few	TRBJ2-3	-	CASSLEGGGPDTQYF	TGCGCCAGCAGCTTGGAAGGGGGAGGGCCAGATACGCAGTATTTT
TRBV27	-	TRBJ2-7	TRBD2	CASRRSAGRDEQYF	TGTGCCAGCAGGAGGAGTGCAGGGAGGGACGAGCAGTACTTC